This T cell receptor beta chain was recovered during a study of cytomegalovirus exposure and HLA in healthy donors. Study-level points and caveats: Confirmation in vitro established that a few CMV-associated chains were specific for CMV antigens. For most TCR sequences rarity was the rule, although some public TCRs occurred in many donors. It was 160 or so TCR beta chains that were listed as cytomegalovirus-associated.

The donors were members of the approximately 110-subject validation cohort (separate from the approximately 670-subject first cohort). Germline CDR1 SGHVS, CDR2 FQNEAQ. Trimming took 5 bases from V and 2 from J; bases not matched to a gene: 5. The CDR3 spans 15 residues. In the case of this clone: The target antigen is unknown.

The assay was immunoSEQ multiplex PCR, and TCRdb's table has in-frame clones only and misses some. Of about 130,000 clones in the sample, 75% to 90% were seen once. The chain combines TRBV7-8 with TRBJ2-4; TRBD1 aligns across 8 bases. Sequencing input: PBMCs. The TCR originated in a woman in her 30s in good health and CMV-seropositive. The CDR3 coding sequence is TGTGCCAGCAGCGAAGGGACAGGTCCCAAAAACATTCAGTACTTC. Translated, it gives CASSEGTGPKNIQYF.